A selection of T cell receptor beta chains follows, all from one sample in a study of response to subunit inactivated influenza vaccine. TCRdb itself ran the RT-PCR reads through MiXCR, one entry per CDR3 protein. Of hundreds of thousands of distinct CDR3 sequences in the sample, over 10% were seen once. This material consisted of PBMCs from blood, taken roughly 47 days after vaccination. These TCRs come from a man aged 50 to 59 who received an inactivated influenza vaccine. The CDR3 runs from the conserved cysteine through the conserved F or W. Expanded clones are given a class, and other clones once, few, many or no size at all.

J | size | V | CDR3
TRBJ2-1 | - | TRBV11-2 | CASSPLPPGHSSYNEQFF
TRBJ2-2 | many | TRBV15 | CATSSQPGTGELFF
TRBJ2-1 | - | TRBV6-2/TRBV6-3 | CASSYSSSRGQHNEQFF
TRBJ2-5 | - | TRBV12-3/TRBV12-4 | CASSLGTIQETQYF
TRBJ1-5 | - | TRBV6-1 | CASSLLVGQPQHF
TRBJ2-1 | - | TRBV29-1 | CSATLDYNEQFF
TRBJ2-1 | - | TRBV20-1 | CSARGRNSSYNEQFF
TRBJ2-1 | - | TRBV5-1 | CASSRQTGDNEQFF
TRBJ2-2 | few | TRBV7-9 | CASRYQPGPNTGELFF
TRBJ2-1 | - | TRBV6-2/TRBV6-3 | CASQERLAGASSYNEQFF
TRBJ2-7 | few | TRBV18 | CASSPLGQGPYEQYF
TRBJ1-4 | few | TRBV7-2 | CASSAQGFGEKLFF
TRBJ2-7 | few | TRBV20-1 | CSARRGTGGSYEQYF
TRBJ1-4 | - | TRBV20-1 | CSASEPSRGGEKLFF
TRBJ2-5 | - | TRBV4-1 | CASSQEERGGWKTQYF
TRBJ2-4 | few | TRBV20-1 | CSARPGSRGNIQYF
TRBJ2-1 | - | TRBV7-7 | CASSVGGDNEQFF
TRBJ2-3 | few | TRBV20-1 | CSAFPTSGKEDTQYF
TRBJ2-2 | few | TRBV7-2 | CASSLGGGAGTGELFF
TRBJ2-3 | few | TRBV4-2 | CASSQDIGLAAFTDTQYF
TRBJ1-6 | - | TRBV27 | CASSKRDSPLHF
TRBJ2-7 | - | TRBV9 | CASSVASGRSTGEQYF
TRBJ2-1 | few | TRBV20-1 | CSAKGLAGTNEQFF
TRBJ2-1 | few | TRBV4-1 | CASSQPGGTREQFF
TRBJ1-1 | few | TRBV20-1 | CSAPGTPNTEAFF
TRBJ2-7 | many | TRBV29-1 | CSGGHEQYF
TRBJ2-6 | many | TRBV5-1 | CASSPFVGAGANVLTF
TRBJ1-3 | - | TRBV5-1 | CASSLERQGNTIYF
TRBJ2-7 | few | TRBV29-1 | CSVSIRLVNSYEQYF
TRBJ2-3 | few | TRBV9 | CASSVGVGGGPDTQYF
TRBJ2-2 | many | TRBV13 | CASSLGQLITGELFF
TRBJ1-5 | many | TRBV29-1 | CSVEDGGARQPQHF
TRBJ1-2 | few | TRBV7-2 | CASSLGSQGSGYTF
TRBJ1-5 | many | TRBV20-1 | CSAQGYDNQPQHF
TRBJ2-2 | - | TRBV29-1 | CSAAGQRNTGELFF
TRBJ1-1 | - | TRBV6-2/TRBV6-3 | CASGIQTLMNTEAFF
TRBJ2-7 | many | TRBV6-2/TRBV6-3 | CASSYRLAAYEQYF
TRBJ2-5 | - | TRBV7-2 | CASSLASGARETQYF
TRBJ2-5 | many | TRBV12-3/TRBV12-4 | CASSLGQGLETQYF
TRBJ2-2 | few | TRBV7-3 | CASSGSSGQNTGELFF
TRBJ2-7 | few | TRBV7-2 | CASSLTHSYEQYF
TRBJ2-7 | many | TRBV7-6 | CASSLASRLEQYF
TRBJ2-3 | few | TRBV5-5 | CASTFGLAGSTDTQYF
TRBJ2-1 | - | TRBV3-1 | CASSQVVGLRESYVDEQFF
TRBJ2-7 | many | TRBV5-5 | CASSLRTGAREQYF
TRBJ2-3 | - | TRBV29-1 | CSASLDTQYF
TRBJ2-1 | few | TRBV20-1 | CSASSRRYNEQFF
TRBJ1-5 | few | TRBV7-2 | CASSPRPSQPQHF
TRBJ2-7 | once | TRBV7-6 | CASSSVGDRGGYEQYF